At least ten counts were recorded for the clone carrying this TCR beta chain. This CDR3 contains 13 residues. Germline V gene data show CDR1 as SGHTA and CDR2 as FQGTGA. Trimming stripped 5 bases from V and 5 bases from J, with 9 bases between. The sample is drawn from a study of T-cell reconstitution after alpha-beta-depleted transplantation in children. Molecular barcoding with unique molecular identifiers was used for the TCRbeta library. MiXCR was run by TCRdb on the PCR reads, yielding one entry per CDR3 protein. The sample records 280,000 or so distinct CDR3 sequences, around a tenth being singletons.

The sample was peripheral blood, taken 180 days after TCRalphabeta/CD19-depleted stem cell transplant. The sequence came from a male patient aged 2 to 10 who had a stem cell transplant for chronic granulomatous disease, so the T cells may come from the graft donor. The V gene is TRBV7-3, the J gene TRBJ2-2; a possible D gene is TRBD1 (6 bases). CDR3 in DNA: TGTGCCAGCAGCACTGACAGGACCGGGGAGCTGTTTTTT. It codes for CASSTDRTGELFF.